One sample yielded the 31 T cell receptor beta chains listed below, sequenced in a study of T cell repertoires in cytomegalovirus infection. TCRdb reprocessed the reads via MiXCR and lists one record per CDR3 protein. The repertoire holds almost 500,000 distinct CDR3 sequences, with roughly 10% as singletons. Material for sequencing was PBMCs. Every receptor here comes from a human donor in good health (CMV status not recorded). Some clones in this sample may be carry-over from other donors' samples.

This clonotype was found many times. The CDR3 region has the DNA TGTGCCAGCAGTGTCAGGGGAAGATCCTATAATTCACCCCTCCACTTT. This sequence encodes CASSVRGRSYNSPLHF. The V and J genes are TRBV27 and TRBJ1-6; D is perhaps TRBD1 (6 bases). Germline V gene sequence: CDR1 MNHEY, CDR2 SMNVEV (reference sequence). V lost 5 bases and J lost 1, with 12 bases in between. The CDR3 loop spans 16 amino acids.

This clonotype was seen many times. The chain couples TRBV19 to TRBJ1-5; D gene ambiguous. This CDR3 comprises 15 residues. From germline, CDR1 is LNHDA and CDR2 SQIVND (reference sequence). The V and J ends lost 5 bases and 8 bases respectively, with 19 bases between them. CDR3 nucleotide sequence: TGTGCCAGTAGTCTCGACACGGGTCCCTGGGAGCCCCAGCATTTT. Translating gives CASSLDTGPWEPQHF.

This clonotype was detected many times. The chain joins TRBV10-3 to TRBJ1-3; possibly TRBD1 for D (5 bases). Germline V gene lookup returns CDR1 ENHRY and CDR2 SYGVKD. The ends were cut back, 10 bases at V and 0 bases at J, with 13 bases in the middle. The CDR3 totals 14 residues. CDR3 sequence reads: CATLDSASGNTIYF. DNA of the CDR3: TGTGCCACCCTTGACAGTGCCTCTGGAAACACCATATATTTT.

The sample holds many counts of this clonotype. CDR3 in amino acids: CASSVTRGKQFF. In nucleotides, the CDR3 is TGTGCCAGTAGTGTGACGAGGGGGAAGCAGTTCTTC. This chain uses TRBV19 with TRBJ2-1, with a tentative D call TRBD1 (6 bases). V was shortened by 5 bases and J by 11 bases, with 13 bases between the two germline ends. The CDR3 runs 12 residues. Germline assignment: CDR1 LNHDA and CDR2 SQIVND (reference sequence).

This clonotype was picked up a small number of times. This chain joins TRBV29-1 and TRBJ1-1; D is undetermined. From germline, CDR1 is SQVTM and CDR2 ANQGSEA. This CDR3 contains 13 residues. Trimming cost V 5 bases and J 0 bases, with 10 bases left between them. The CDR3 here is CSVFRLMNTEAFF. Here the CDR3 DNA reads TGCAGCGTTTTCCGACTGATGAACACTGAAGCTTTCTTT.

This clonotype was recorded many times. The chain joins TRBV10-3 to TRBJ2-7; no definite D call. V was cut by 3 bases and J by 2 bases, with 8 bases left in between. The CDR3 covers 13 residues. Germline CDR1 ENHRY, CDR2 SYGVKD. CDR3 residues: CAISDSSPYEQYF. The CDR3 DNA follows: TGTGCCATCAGTGACTCCAGCCCCTACGAGCAGTACTTC.

This clonotype was picked up many times. A junction boundary mismatches the germline segment, possibly from a read error. This chain joins TRBV6-1 and TRBJ2-7; D remains unclear. Looked up from germline, CDR1 is MNHNS and CDR2 is SASEGT. CDR3 length: 11 amino acids. Here the CDR3 reads CASREAYEQYF. CDR3 in DNA: TGTGCCAGCAGGGAAGCCTACGAGCAGTACTTC.

This clonotype was seen many times. This chain uses TRBV11-2 with TRBJ2-3; D not resolved. The V and J ends lost 5 bases and 3 bases respectively, with 0 bases between them. The CDR3 extends over 10 amino acids. Germline V lookup: CDR1 SGHAT, CDR2 FQNNGV. Here the CDR3 reads CASSTDTQYF. CDR3 coding DNA: TGTGCCAGCAGCACAGATACGCAGTATTTT.

This clonotype was seen many times. The genes are TRBV4-1 and TRBJ1-2; no clear D gene. V shed 0 bases and J shed 5 bases, with 16 bases lying between them. The germline V gene encodes CDR1 MGHRA and CDR2 YSYEKL. The CDR3 spans 16 residues. CDR3 sequence: CASSQDLALGLYGYTF. The CDR3 DNA sequence: TGCGCCAGCAGCCAAGATCTTGCACTTGGGCTTTATGGCTACACCTTC.

The sample holds many counts of this clonotype. The V and J genes are TRBV23-1 and TRBJ2-2; TRBD1 aligns across 8 bases. TRBV23-1 is annotated as an ORF whose role is uncertain. The length of the CDR3 is 14 residues. The ends lost 9 bases at V and 1 base at J; junction bases unmatched: 4. The CDR3: CARSQGENTGELFF. The CDR3 nucleotides are TGCGCCAGGTCACAGGGGGAGAACACCGGGGAGCTGTTTTTT.

This chain links TRBV4-2 with TRBJ1-5; tentative D call: TRBD1 (6 bases). Germline CDR1 and CDR2: LGHNA and YNFKEQ. The CDR3 totals 15 residues. V lost 4 bases and J lost 3, with 13 bases in between. CDR3 in DNA: TGTGCCAGCAGCCCCGGACAGAGCCACAATCAGCCCCAGCATTTT. It is translated as CASSPGQSHNQPQHF.

V and J are TRBV12-3 or TRBV12-4 and TRBJ1-5, with D maybe TRBD1 (5 bases). V lost 5 bases and J lost 11, with 16 bases in between. The CDR3 is 13 residues long. CDR3 protein: CASSPAGTDTQHF. The CDR3 coding sequence is TGTGCCAGCAGTCCAGCCGGGACGGACACCCAGCATTTT.

This clonotype occurred a few times. The chain joins TRBV19 to TRBJ2-5; D possibly uses TRBD1 or TRBD2 (5 bases each). Germline V gene data show CDR1 as LNHDA and CDR2 as SQIVND (reference sequence). The CDR3 has 14 residues. The V end was cut by 7 bases, the J end by 5 bases, with 17 bases between. The CDR3 protein is CASNGAGLGETQYF. CDR3 in DNA: TGTGCCAGTAACGGGGCCGGGTTAGGCGAGACCCAGTACTTC.

This clonotype has more than one count but fewer than ten. The chain recombines TRBV20-1 with TRBJ2-5, with TRBD2 matching 9 bases. Per the germline V gene, CDR1 is DFQATT and CDR2 is SNEGSKA (reference sequence). This CDR3 comprises 14 residues. V lost 6 bases and J lost 5; bases outside the gene matches: 10. As DNA, the CDR3 is TGCAGTGCCTTGGCGCGGGAGGGCCGGGAGACCCAGTACTTC. This codes for CSALAREGRETQYF.

A few counts support this clonotype. CDR3 in amino acids: CASLSQEILAEAFF. DNA of the CDR3: TGTGCCAGCTTATCCCAGGAGATTTTAGCTGAAGCTTTCTTT. The genes are TRBV18 and TRBJ1-1; D not certain. The CDR3 is 14 amino acids. Trimming pared 7 bases from V and 6 bases from J, leaving 18 bases between. The germline CDR1 and CDR2 sequences are KGHSH and LQKENI.

This clonotype was counted many times. The V and J genes are TRBV2 and TRBJ2-4; no firm D call. V was clipped by 6 bases and J by 5 bases, with 8 bases between them. The CDR3 is 12 amino acids. Looked up from germline, CDR1 is SNHLY and CDR2 is FYNNEI. The CDR3 loop is CASRGTQNIQYF. DNA of the CDR3: TGTGCCAGCAGGGGAACACAAAACATTCAGTACTTC.

This clonotype was detected many times. For the CDR3, the DNA is TGTGCCAGCACCATACTAGCGAACACCGGGGAGCTGTTTTTT. This codes for CASTILANTGELFF. The gene calls are TRBV7-9 and TRBJ2-2; tentatively, D is TRBD2 (5 bases). Looked up from germline, CDR1 is SEHNR and CDR2 is FQNEAQ (reference sequence). The CDR3 is 14 residues long. Trimming removed 7 bases at V and 0 bases at J, with 9 bases between.

The CDR3 sequence is CASTLTSGAEQFF. The CDR3 DNA sequence: TGTGCCAGCACCTTAACTAGCGGGGCTGAGCAGTTCTTC. V gene TRBV2 combines with J gene TRBJ2-1; 10 positions agree with TRBD2. With 7 bases clipped from V and 9 bases from J, the junction kept 6 bases outside the gene matches. The CDR3 extends over 13 amino acids. Looked up from germline, CDR1 is SNHLY and CDR2 is FYNNEI. The whole variable domain, filled in from reference TRBV2 and TRBJ2-1, reads EPEVTQTPSHQVTQMGQEVILRCVPISNHLYFYWYRQILGQKVEFLVSFYNNEISEKSEIFDDQFSVERPDGSNFTLKIRSTKLEDSAMYFCASTLTSGAEQFFGPGTRLTVL.

This clonotype appeared a few times. The CDR3 nucleotides read TGCAGTGACCGACTGTGGGGGAGCGACTCACCCCTCCACTTT. Translation gives CSDRLWGSDSPLHF. The rearrangement joins TRBV20-1 to TRBJ1-6; the D gene is possibly TRBD1 (5 bases). Per germline, CDR1 DFQATT and CDR2 SNEGSKA (reference sequence). The CDR3 sequence is 14 residues long. V was shortened by 7 bases and J by 10 bases, with 20 bases between the two germline ends.

This clonotype came up a few times. The chain is built from TRBV19 and TRBJ1-1; 11 bases fit TRBD1. The germline gives CDR1 LNHDA, CDR2 SQIVND (reference sequence). The CDR3 has 16 residues. The trim removed 1 base at V and 5 bases at J, leaving 6 bases unmatched. CDR3 residues: CASSIGGQGGRTEAFF. The CDR3 region has the DNA TGTGCCAGTAGTATAGGGGGACAGGGGGGACGAACTGAAGCTTTCTTT.

This clonotype was picked up many times. The rearrangement joins TRBV7-2 to TRBJ1-1; 9 positions agree with TRBD1. The V gene's germline CDR1 is SGHTA and CDR2 FQGNSA. V lost 7 bases and J lost 8; bases outside the gene matches: 5. The CDR3 runs 12 residues. CDR3 bases: TGTGCCAGCACCGACAGGGGGACGGAAGCTTTCTTT. This codes for CASTDRGTEAFF.

This clonotype was recorded at least ten times. This chain links TRBV29-1 with TRBJ1-2; D is possibly TRBD1 (6 bases). The length of the CDR3 is 13 residues. Germline CDR1 reads SQVTM; CDR2 reads ANQGSEA. Trimming took off 1 base at V and 6 bases at J, with 12 bases between the two ends. Written as DNA, the CDR3 is TGCAGCGTTGAAGGGGGGCGGAGGAATGGCTACACCTTC. Protein product: CSVEGGRRNGYTF.

This chain uses TRBV2 with TRBJ1-5, with no clear D. Germline values: CDR1 SNHLY, CDR2 FYNNEI. CDR3 length: 14 amino acids. V dropped 3 bases and J dropped 0 bases, with 6 bases sitting between them. DNA of the CDR3: TGTGCCAGCAGTGACCCGGGTAGCAATCAGCCCCAGCATTTT. This codes for CASSDPGSNQPQHF.

This clonotype was found a few times. The genes are TRBV9 and TRBJ1-2, with D uncertain. This CDR3 has 15 amino acids. Trimming stripped 4 bases from V and 4 bases from J, with 17 bases between. Germline V lookup: CDR1 SGDLS, CDR2 YYNGEE. The CDR3 loop reads CASSFGEQPLYGYTF. DNA of the CDR3: TGTGCCAGCAGCTTCGGGGAACAGCCCCTCTATGGCTACACCTTC.

This clonotype turned up a few times. The chain has TRBV5-4 and TRBJ1-2; TRBD1 matches at 10 bases. CDR1 is SGHNT and CDR2 is YYREEE in the germline V gene (reference sequence). The J segment lost 7 bases and the V segment lost 0 bases, leaving 6 bases of the junction unmatched. CDR3 length: 15 amino acids. CDR3: CASSLGGTGVLGYTF. For the CDR3, the DNA is TGTGCCAGCAGCTTGGGAGGGACAGGGGTCCTTGGCTACACCTTC.

This clonotype was seen a handful of times. The chain links TRBV10-3 to TRBJ1-5; 7 bases line up with TRBD1. The germline gives CDR1 ENHRY, CDR2 SYGVKD. V gave up 4 bases and J gave up 7 bases; unmatched junction bases: 4. The CDR3 covers 13 residues. CDR3 loop: CAISGQGVQPQHF. CDR3 nucleotides: TGTGCCATCAGTGGGCAGGGGGTCCAGCCCCAGCATTTT.

This chain links TRBV20-1 with TRBJ2-1; possibly TRBD2 for D (6 bases). CDR3 size: 14 residues. Germline values: CDR1 DFQATT, CDR2 SNEGSKA (reference sequence). V was clipped by 1 base and J by 9 bases, with 16 bases between them. The DNA for the CDR3 is TGCAGTGCTAGAGTTCGGGCCCGGAGGGGTGAGCAGTTCTTC. Its protein is CSARVRARRGEQFF.

The chain carries TRBV9 and TRBJ1-2, with D perhaps matching TRBD1 (6 bases). Germline CDR1 reads SGDLS; CDR2 reads YYNGEE. CDR3 length: 15 residues. V lost 4 bases and J 0 bases, leaving 13 bases between the germline ends. The CDR3: CASSRSDRSNYGYTF. The CDR3 DNA reads as TGTGCCAGCAGCCGATCGGACAGATCTAACTATGGCTACACCTTC.

In its sample, this clonotype was seen a few times. This rearrangement joins TRBV9 to TRBJ2-1; TRBD1 aligns across 9 bases. Per the germline V gene, CDR1 is SGDLS and CDR2 is YYNGEE. V shed 2 bases and J 5 bases; nucleotides not matched to a gene: 8. This CDR3 comprises 16 residues. CDR3 loop: CASSVPAGTGNNEQFF. DNA for the CDR3: TGTGCCAGCAGCGTCCCAGCCGGGACAGGGAACAATGAGCAGTTCTTC.

This clonotype was observed at least ten times. This chain connects TRBV7-9 to TRBJ2-3; 9 bases are a match to TRBD1. The CDR3 totals 16 residues. Trimming at V came to 5 bases and at J to 0 bases, leaving 6 bases not matched to a gene. CDR1 and CDR2 from the germline V gene are SEHNR and FQNEAQ (reference sequence). The CDR3 sequence: CASSPDRGHSTDTQYF. The CDR3 nucleotides are TGTGCCAGCAGCCCGGACAGGGGCCATAGCACAGATACGCAGTATTTT.

The genes are TRBV7-9 and TRBJ2-7; D may be TRBD2 (7 bases). From germline, CDR1 is SEHNR and CDR2 FQNEAQ (reference sequence). The V end lost 11 bases, the J end lost 6 bases, and 17 bases lay between the germline ends. This CDR3 has 12 amino acids. Here the CDR3 reads CASVGGPLEQYF. For the CDR3, the DNA is TGTGCCTCGGTCGGGGGGCCTCTCGAGCAGTACTTC.